These T cell receptor beta chains were read from a single sample in a study of identifying expanded T cells in peripheral blood. Clones were read by immunoSEQ multiplex PCR, and TCRdb kept only the in-frame ones, dropping some. Of over 80,000 clones in the sample, 75% to 90% were seen once. Sequenced input: blood. These receptors originate from a person aged 18 to 75 in good health. The CDR3 runs from the conserved cysteine through the conserved F or W. Each record gives: clone size, J gene, V gene, D gene, CDR3 DNA, CDR3 protein. A D gene is named only where the DNA matches it firmly. Size is stated for part of the rows, as once, few or many counts, or as a class when the clone is expanded.

>.|TRBJ2-7|TRBV7-2|TRBD2
TGTGCCAGCAGCTTGTCGGCTAGCGGGACCTACGAGCAGTACTTC
CASSLSASGTYEQYF
>.|TRBJ2-1|TRBV25-1|TRBD1
TGTGCCAGCAGTGCCCTAGGACAGGGGCTCTACAATGAGCAGTTCTTC
CASSALGQGLYNEQFF
>once|TRBJ2-3|TRBV11-2|.
TGTGCCAGCAGCTTGGCTTGGGGGGGCACAGATACGCAGTATTTT
CASSLAWGGTDTQYF
>few|TRBJ2-7|TRBV4-3|.
TGCGCCAGCAGTCTAGGCAGGATCTACGACGAGCAGTACTTC
CASSLGRIYDEQYF
>.|TRBJ2-3|TRBV7-9|.
TGTGCCATCGGACTGCCTGTCACAGATACGCAGTATTTT
CAIGLPVTDTQYF
>.|TRBJ1-1|TRBV6-6|TRBD1
TGTGCCAGCAGTTTACGAGGACAGGGGCAGATTGCTTTCTTT
CASSLRGQGQIAFF
>.|TRBJ2-1|TRBV25-1|.
TGTGCCAGCAGTGGCCAGGAGGGGGCACGGGGGGCCTACAATGAGCAGTTCTTC
CASSGQEGARGAYNEQFF
>.|TRBJ1-2|TRBV5-8|TRBD1
TGTGCCAGCAGCTCGGGCATTCAGGGGGCGCGAGGCTACACCTTC
CASSSGIQGARGYTF
>.|TRBJ1-1|TRBV4-3|.
TGCGCCAGCAGCCAAGATTTTCGACAAATGAACACTGAAGCTTTCTTT
CASSQDFRQMNTEAFF
>.|TRBJ1-2|TRBV11-3|TRBD1
TGTGCCAGCAGCACCGACAGGGGCTATGGCTACACCTTC
CASSTDRGYGYTF
>.|TRBJ1-2|TRBV6-5|.
TGTGCCAGCAGACAGGATTCCGACTATGGCTACACCTTC
CASRQDSDYGYTF
>.|TRBJ1-2|TRBV5-4|.
TGTGCCAGCAGCTTAGGGACTGGGAACACCTTC
CASSLGTGNTF
>.|TRBJ2-1|TRBV5-1|.
TGCGCCAGCAGCTTGGCCCTGCTGGACAGCCCTGGCAATGAGCAGTTCTTC
CASSLALLDSPGNEQFF
>.|TRBJ2-5|TRBV7-3|TRBD1
TGTGCCAGCAGCTTAGGTTTAGGGACAGGGCAAGAGACCCAGTACTTC
CASSLGLGTGQETQYF
>.|TRBJ2-3|TRBV7-9|.
TGTGCCAGCAGCTTCCGCCAGGGACCCAGCACAGATACGCAGTATTTT
CASSFRQGPSTDTQYF
>.|TRBJ1-2|TRBV18|.
TGTGCCAGCTCACCATCCGCGGCACGGTCCTTAAACTATGGCTACACCTTC
CASSPSAARSLNYGYTF
>.|TRBJ2-1|TRBV11-3|.
TGTGCCAGCAGCTTAGGAGGCTACAATGAGCAGTTCTTC
CASSLGGYNEQFF
>.|TRBJ2-1|TRBV6-1|.
TGTGCCAGCAGTGAAGCGAAATATGGCCGTAGCGAGCAGTTCTTC
CASSEAKYGRSEQFF
>.|TRBJ1-1|TRBV14|.
TGTGCCAGCAGCCAAGACTCCCCCCTCTTCACTGAAGCTTTCTTT
CASSQDSPLFTEAFF
>.|TRBJ2-5|TRBV7-9|.
TGTGCCAGCAGCTCCCCTCTAGGGGGGCAAGGGGAGACCCAGTACTTC
CASSSPLGGQGETQYF
>once|TRBJ2-7|TRBV2|TRBD1
TGTGCCAGCAAGGGCAGGGGGCGCAGGGAGTACTTC
CASKGRGRREYF
>.|TRBJ1-2|TRBV4-3|TRBD1
TGCGCCAGCAGCCGGACAGGAGACTATGGCTACACCTTC
CASSRTGDYGYTF
>.|TRBJ1-5|TRBV6-1|.
TGTGCCAGCACTGGAACCAGTAGCAATCAGCCCCAGCATTTT
CASTGTSSNQPQHF
>.|TRBJ1-5|TRBV27|.
TGTGCCAGCAGACATGGGGGACCGAATCAGCCCCAGCATTTT
CASRHGGPNQPQHF
>.|TRBJ2-7|TRBV19|.
TGTGCCAGTACCACCGGGGCCTCCTACGAGCAGTACTTC
CASTTGASYEQYF
>once|TRBJ1-1|TRBV7-2|.
TGTGCCAGCAGCTTAGTGGAGGAGACTGAAGCTTTCTTT
CASSLVEETEAFF
>.|TRBJ2-7|TRBV2|TRBD2
TGTGCCAGCAGTGAAAGGACTAGCGGCCTCTACGAGCAGTACTTC
CASSERTSGLYEQYF
>.|TRBJ1-1|TRBV2|TRBD1
TGTGCCAGCACGGGACAGGGAGTCACTGAAGCTTTCTTT
CASTGQGVTEAFF
>once|TRBJ1-5|TRBV27|TRBD1
TGTGCCAGCAGTTTGTCCGGACAGGGACGCAATCAGCCCCAGCATTTT
CASSLSGQGRNQPQHF
>.|TRBJ1-1|TRBV7-9|.
TGTGCCAGCAGCTTGGCGGCGAACACTGAAGCTTTCTTT
CASSLAANTEAFF
>.|TRBJ2-1|TRBV28|TRBD2
TGTGCCAGCAGTGGGCGGGGGGCCCACTACAATGAGCAGTTCTTC
CASSGRGAHYNEQFF
>.|TRBJ1-1|TRBV7-9|.
TGTGCCAGCAGCTCAGGGACGGTCGGTCGGAACACTGAAGCTTTCTTT
CASSSGTVGRNTEAFF
>.|TRBJ1-1|TRBV29-1|.
TGCAGCGCCCTGGAGGCTACCGTGAACACTGAAGCTTTCTTT
CSALEATVNTEAFF
>.|TRBJ1-4|TRBV5-1|.
TGCGCCAGCAGCTTTTCTTCGTCTGAAAAACTGTTTTTT
CASSFSSSEKLFF
>.|TRBJ2-7|TRBV6-6|.
TGTGCCAGCAGTTACTCGACAGGAGGAGGCTACGAGCAGTACTTC
CASSYSTGGGYEQYF
>.|TRBJ1-5|TRBV30|TRBD1
TGTGCCTGGAGCGGGACAGGGAATCAGCCCCAGCATTTT
CAWSGTGNQPQHF
>.|TRBJ2-7|TRBV7-3|.
TGTGCCAGCAGCTTTGATCAGGGAGCATACGAGCAGTACTTC
CASSFDQGAYEQYF
>.|TRBJ1-2|TRBV6-6|.
TGTGCCAGCAGTGACACCGTCGGGACGTACTATGGCTACACCTTC
CASSDTVGTYYGYTF
>.|TRBJ1-2|TRBV5-6|TRBD1
TGTGCCAGCAGCTTGGCCAGGACAGGAGCGTATGGCTACACCTTC
CASSLARTGAYGYTF
>.|TRBJ1-1|TRBV4-1|.
TGCGCCAGCAGCCAGGGCCCCATAAGGGTTTCGGCGAAAACTACTGAAGCTTTCTTT
CASSQGPIRVSAKTTEAFF
>.|TRBJ2-1|TRBV18|.
TGTGCCAGCTCACCGCCCGGGTCCAATGAGCAGTTCTTC
CASSPPGSNEQFF
>.|TRBJ1-1|TRBV10-3|.
TGTGCCATCAGTGAGACCGGGGGGACTGAAGCTTTCTTT
CAISETGGTEAFF
>.|TRBJ2-5|TRBV20-1|.
TGCAGTGCTAGGGGCGAGACCCAGTACTTC
CSARGETQYF
>.|TRBJ2-7|TRBV7-9|.
TGTGCCAGCAGCTTAGGGACGGCCCCCTACGAGCAGTACTTC
CASSLGTAPYEQYF
>few|TRBJ1-1|TRBV5-1|TRBD1
TGCGCCAGCAGCTTGAGAGTAACAGGGGGCTTGATGAACACTGAAGCTTTCTTT
CASSLRVTGGLMNTEAFF
>once|TRBJ2-5|TRBV5-1|TRBD1
TGCGCCAGCAGCCCGGGACAGGGCCGGGGGGAGACCCAGTACTTC
CASSPGQGRGETQYF
>.|TRBJ2-1|TRBV18|.
TGTGCCAGCTCACCAATGGGGGTTGAGCAGTTCTTC
CASSPMGVEQFF